Following are 21 T cell receptor beta chains from one sample sequenced in a study of CD8+CD57+ T cells in acquired aplastic anemia. Sequencing involved patients with CD8+CD57+ cell expansion previously shown by flow cytometry. Both TCR beta VDJ combination and CDR3 sequence profiling were carried out. Genomic DNA was the template for this profiling. In TCRdb, the reads were re-called with MiXCR into one record per CDR3 protein. The sample holds about 260,000 distinct CDR3 sequences, approximately 86% seen once. The material sequenced was sorted CD4+, CD8+, or CD8+CD57+ T cells (not recorded which) from PBMCs. These receptors all come from a human donor with aplastic anemia.

The rearrangement joins TRBV7-3 to TRBJ1-1, with D possibly matching TRBD1 (5 bases). The CDR3 has 12 amino acids. Germline CDR1 is SGHTA and CDR2 is FQGTGA. V was clipped by 8 bases and J by 5 bases, with 12 bases between them. CDR3: CASRSAGTEAFF. The CDR3 nucleotides read TGTGCCAGCCGATCGGCAGGGACTGAAGCTTTCTTT.

The chain uses TRBV7-3 and TRBJ1-1; possible D gene TRBD1, 5 bases. V gave up 2 bases and J gave up 13 bases, with 23 bases separating them. Germline-derived CDR1 and CDR2 are SGHTA and FQGTGA. The CDR3 loop spans 15 amino acids. This chain's CDR3 is CASSLALGGKDTHFF. Written as DNA, the CDR3 is TGTGCCAGCAGCTTAGCCCTCGGGGGAAAAGATACCCATTTCTTT. The entire variable domain, with the rest obtained from reference TRBV7-3 and TRBJ1-1, is as follows: GAGVSQTPSNKVTEKGKYVELRCDPISGHTALYWYRQSLGQGPEFLIYFQGTGAADDSGLPNDRFFAVRPEGSVSTLKIQRTERGDSAVYLCASSLALGGKDTHFFGQGTRLTVV.

The chain recombines TRBV6-4 with TRBJ2-1, with TRBD2 identical over 10 bases. V dropped 7 bases and J dropped 8; count of bases not matched to a gene: 11. Germline CDR1 and CDR2: MRHNA and SNTAGT. The CDR3 has 15 residues. The CDR3 loop reads CASKSRASGSDEQFF. In nucleotides, the CDR3 is TGTGCCAGCAAGTCCAGGGCTAGCGGGAGCGATGAGCAGTTCTTC.

Ten or more counts support this clonotype. No conserved phenylalanine or tryptophan is present at the end of the CDR3, so a read error is the likely explanation. No DNA is shown, since the ends of the CDR3 on it are uncertain; the CDR3 is the one TCRdb lists. V is TRBV7-8 and J is TRBJ2-3; TRBD2 is the table's D call, not checked against the DNA. The CDR3 length equals 13 residues, ends included. Germline V lookup: CDR1 SGHVS, CDR2 FQNEAQ. The CDR3 region is CASSLAGGPDTYY.

The chain has TRBV15 and TRBJ2-6; D possibly corresponds to TRBD2 (5 bases). Per the germline V gene, CDR1 is LNHNV and CDR2 is YYDKDF (reference sequence). V was shortened by 4 bases and J by 2 bases, with 9 bases between the two germline ends. The CDR3 is 15 residues long. The CDR3 DNA sequence: TGTGCCACCAGCACTCGGGGTACTGGGGCCAACGTCCTGACTTTC. Its protein product is CATSTRGTGANVLTF.

CDR3 loop: CASSDRQGYTGELFF. The CDR3 DNA sequence: TGTGCCAGCAGTGACCGACAGGGTTACACCGGGGAGCTGTTTTTT. The chain has TRBV6-1 and TRBJ2-2; 7 bases line up with TRBD1. Germline V gene lookup returns CDR1 MNHNS and CDR2 SASEGT. Losses at the gene ends were 3 bases for V and 3 bases for J; bases not matched to a gene: 4. CDR3 length: 15 residues.

CDR3 DNA: TGTGCCAGCAGCCCTCAGGGGACAGTGAACACTGAAGCTTTCTTT. This codes for CASSPQGTVNTEAFF. V is TRBV7-9 and J is TRBJ1-1; 7 bases align to TRBD1. Germline V CDR1 and CDR2: SEHNR, FQNEAQ (reference sequence). This CDR3 has 15 amino acids. V was clipped by 5 bases and J by 0 bases; unmatched bases: 6.

With regard to this clonotype: The limits of the CDR3 on the DNA are not certain, so only TCRdb's listed CDR3 is given. V is TRBV7-9 and J is TRBJ2-3; the tabulated D call, TRBD2, remains unverified against the DNA. The CDR3 is made up of 14 amino acids, end residues included. Per the germline V gene, CDR1 is SEHNR and CDR2 is FQNEAQ (reference sequence). CDR3 region: CASSLATRYFGPGF.

The V call is TRBV7-6, the J call TRBJ2-7; 10 positions match TRBD1. Trimming removed 4 bases from V and 3 bases from J; junction bases left unmatched: 15. This CDR3 has 18 amino acids. Germline V gene data show CDR1 as SGHVS and CDR2 as FNYEAQ. CDR3 sequence (DNA): TGTGCCAGCAGCTCGGACAGGGGGGGGTCACCCCTCCACTACGAGCAGTACGTC. Translation gives CASSSDRGGSPLHYEQYV.

This clonotype showed up just once. Here the CDR3 omits its conserved ending phenylalanine or tryptophan, so a read error is the likely source. The DNA is left out, because the CDR3 cannot be placed on it with certainty; the CDR3 is given as TCRdb lists it. This chain links TRBV2 with TRBJ2-1; the table names TRBD1, a call not compared with the DNA. The CDR3 extends over 16 residues, inclusive of both ends. CDR1 is SNHLY, CDR2 FYNNEI, per germline. CDR3 residues: CASGDGGADTQYFDSG.

This clonotype was found many times. The chain links TRBV6-4 to TRBJ2-5, with TRBD2 matching over 13 bases. Germline CDR1 and CDR2: MRHNA and SNTAGT. The ends lost 4 bases at V and 2 bases at J; junction bases unmatched: 1. There are 15 residues in the CDR3. CDR3 nucleotide sequence: TGTGCCAGCAGTGCGACTAGCGGGGGGCAAGAGACCCAGTACTTC. This encodes CASSATSGGQETQYF.

The chain couples TRBV7-8 to TRBJ2-3, with 11 bases that match TRBD2. V dropped 9 bases and J dropped 6; count of bases not matched to a gene: 8. Germline CDR1 and CDR2: SGHVS and FQNEAQ. The CDR3 extends over 14 amino acids. The CDR3 protein is CASVLAGGSDTQYF. As DNA, the CDR3 is TGTGCCAGTGTCCTAGCGGGAGGTTCGGATACGCAGTATTTT. Supplemented by reference TRBV7-8 and TRBJ2-3, the full variable domain reads GAGVSQSPRYKVAKRGQDVALRCDPISGHVSLFWYQQALGQGPEFLTYFQNEAQLDKSGLPSDRFFAERPEGSVSTLKIQRTQQEDSAVYLCASVLAGGSDTQYFGPGTRLTVL.

The chain uses TRBV9 and TRBJ1-2, with D possibly matching TRBD1 (6 bases). The CDR3 contains 16 residues. From germline, CDR1 is SGDLS and CDR2 YYNGEE. V was cut by 3 bases and J by 9 bases, with 24 bases left in between. CDR3 region: CASSAQGHNSPLRYTF. For the CDR3, the DNA is TGTGCCAGCAGCGCACAGGGTCATAATTCACCCCTCCGCTACACCTTC.

This rearrangement joins TRBV7-9 to TRBJ1-2, with D perhaps TRBD1 (5 bases). This CDR3 is built from 15 residues. The germline gives CDR1 SEHNR, CDR2 FQNEAQ (reference sequence). Trimming removed 3 bases at V and 14 bases at J, with 25 bases between. The CDR3 bases are TGTGCCAGCAGCTTTACAAGGAGCGGGGGGTATGATGAGACCTTC. This encodes CASSFTRSGGYDETF.

In the case of this clonotype: The junction departs from germline at one end; a sequencing error may be responsible. The chain is built from TRBV7-3 and TRBJ2-2; D is possibly TRBD2 (5 bases). The CDR3 loop spans 12 amino acids. CDR1 and CDR2 (germline): SGHTA, FQGTGA. The CDR3 protein is CASSLGPGELYF. CDR3 sequence (DNA): TGTGCCAGCAGCTTAGGGCCCGGGGAGCTGTATTTT.

This chain connects TRBV11-1 to TRBJ2-3; tentative D call: TRBD2 (6 bases). Germline V lookup: CDR1 SGHAT, CDR2 FQDESV (reference sequence). Trimming took 8 bases from V and 7 from J, leaving 16 bases between them. The CDR3 is made up of 13 amino acids. The CDR3 bases are TGTGCCAGCGGTCACGGGGGAACGAATACGCAGTATTTT. Amino acid sequence: CASGHGGTNTQYF.

To note about this clonotype: The junction differs from germline at one of its ends, possibly a read error. V usage is TRBV2 and J usage is TRBJ1-2, with 10 bases aligning to TRBD1. CDR1 SNHLY and CDR2 FYNNEI come from the germline V gene. The CDR3 runs to 16 residues. The CDR3 region is CASGYRDRGLHYGYTF. The CDR3 DNA sequence: TGTGCCAGCGGCTACCGGGACAGGGGTTTGCACTATGGTTACACATTC.

A word on this clonotype: This CDR3 fails to terminate in the conserved phenylalanine or tryptophan, so it likely reflects a read error. It is unclear where the CDR3 begins or ends on the DNA, so no DNA is shown, and the CDR3 is as TCRdb lists it. The chain combines TRBV7-9 with TRBJ2-1; the table's TRBD2 call for D was not verified on the DNA. The CDR3 is 13 residues long, counting both termini. Germline values: CDR1 SEHNR, CDR2 FQNEAQ (reference sequence). The CDR3 loop reads CASSVERIGGRDE.

The rearrangement uses TRBV7-3 and TRBJ2-7, with D maybe TRBD1 (5 bases). Deletions cut 3 bases from V and 4 bases from J, with 25 bases between. The V gene's germline CDR1 is SGHTA and CDR2 FQGTGA. The CDR3 is 18 amino acids. CDR3 DNA: TGTGCCAGCAGCTTTCATCCAGACAGTGCAGCCCTCTTTTACGAGCAGTACGTC. Translating gives CASSFHPDSAALFYEQYV.

This chain joins TRBV9 and TRBJ2-1, with D perhaps assigned TRBD1 or TRBD2 (7 bases each). The CDR3 contains 16 residues. Between the trimmed V and J ends, which lost 3 bases and 11 bases, there was a span of 24 bases. Germline V gene data show CDR1 as SGDLS and CDR2 as YYNGEE. The CDR3 DNA follows: TGTGCCAGCAGCGGGGGGGGCCGACAGGGTCAAGATAAGCAGTTCTTC. Protein product: CASSGGGRQGQDKQFF.

V and J are TRBV7-8 and TRBJ2-1; the D gene is possibly TRBD1 (6 bases). Germline V lookup: CDR1 SGHVS, CDR2 FQNEAQ. The CDR3 length is 15 residues. V lost 0 bases and J 11 bases, leaving 17 bases between the germline ends. The CDR3 spells CASSLAGHPDTQQFF. In DNA form, the CDR3 reads TGTGCCAGCAGCTTAGCGGGACATCCCGATACGCAGCAGTTCTTC.